Listed below are T cell receptor beta chains from one sample, sequenced in a study of T cell repertoires in cytomegalovirus infection. These receptors' antigens are unknown. MiXCR was run by TCRdb on the reads, yielding one entry per CDR3 protein. The data show approximately 600,000 distinct CDR3 sequences, with about 40% seen just once and around 50% held by the top ten. Specimen: cultured PBMCs, collected from culture after CMV antigen stimulation. These receptors were taken from a human donor in good health (CMV status not recorded). Some clones in this sample may be carry-over from other donors' samples. Both conserved end residues are part of each CDR3. The D gene is left open where the match is weak.

V	D	length	J	CDR3
TRBV7-2	TRBD1	18	TRBJ2-5	CASSLVTSQGPGTETQYF
TRBV6-2/TRBV6-3	TRBD2	14	TRBJ2-7	CASSRTSGYYEQYF
TRBV4-1	TRBD1	15	TRBJ1-6	CASSQGDRDNSPLHF
TRBV5-4	-	15	TRBJ1-1	CASSLAPGPNTEAFF
TRBV4-3	-	15	TRBJ2-1	CASSQDFGIYNEQFF
TRBV5-5	-	14	TRBJ1-1	CASSLTPKNTEAFF
TRBV15	-	16	TRBJ1-2	CATSREVVVGAYGYTF
TRBV12-5	-	16	TRBJ2-5	CASGLVLSRYQETQYF
TRBV6-8	-	14	TRBJ1-5	CANSYSRSNQPQHF
TRBV2	-	15	TRBJ2-5	CASSDKGRTQETQYF
TRBV7-2	TRBD2	17	TRBJ2-7	CASSLETGGGGRYEQYF
TRBV28	TRBD1	15	TRBJ1-5	CASSQDRYRIQPQHF
TRBV18	-	14	TRBJ2-4	CASSPTSALNIQYF
TRBV7-2	-	14	TRBJ2-3	CASSRGFGTDTQYF
TRBV7-8	TRBD1	16	TRBJ2-7	CASSGRLGTAVYEQYF
TRBV12-3/TRBV12-4	TRBD1	14	TRBJ2-5	CASSRLDREETQYF
TRBV7-6	TRBD2	13	TRBJ2-3	CASSRRGLATQYF